The text below deals with one TCR beta chain. Its antigen is unknown. Per-base quality was not reported, and no clone a single base away is much larger than it. This specimen comes from a study of blood T cell repertoires in COVID-19 (dated by TCRdb to about 2020). With regard to the full study: Samples from collaborators originated in the United States, Italy and Spain and spanned both the acute and convalescent phases of COVID-19. The samples were drawn from the first 160 participants of the ongoing ImmuneRACE study and from under 1,500 subjects provided by 6 global collaborators. Subjects who had been exposed to COVID-19, were actively infected with it, or had recovered from it provided the deeply sampled blood TCRbeta repertoires that made up the dataset. The prospective study material was composed of cDNA or gDNA derived from T cells, B-cell-depleted T cells, or PBMCs. Where HLA class I and class II types were available, the types were taken from metadata supplied by the sample provider, not from assay-based typing. The sample metadata nearly always contained a de-identified subject ID, COVID-19 status, age in years and sex. The repertoires were released in a freely available public database intended as a resource for research on the immune response to SARS-CoV-2. General conclusions and limits of the study: How much clinical and demographic metadata was included differed by source and by participant, and the metadata was provided uncurated.

TCRbeta CDR3 regions were amplified from genomic DNA using the immunoSEQ Assay, a bias-controlled multiplex PCR. Turning to the authors' computational methods: The number of nucleated cells in each sample was estimated by amplification of reference gene primers within the assay. To quantify the absolute abundance of each unique TCRbeta CDR3 rearrangement, sequence reads were collapsed and filtered. For each sample, productive Simpson clonality was calculated as the square root of Simpson's diversity index over productive rearrangements. This is the immuneACCESS table as TCRdb keeps it, with only in-frame sequences that have V and J called. A part of the clones is gone; compared with another copy, unresolved V genes explain less than half, and the rest is unexplained. The V and J calls and clone size were taken over from that table, and D and trimming were inferred from the DNA. In this sample the table shows 130,000 to 150,000 clones, roughly 79% of which occur a single time. The top ten constitute roughly 8.4% of the sample.

The collaborating institutions used their own protocols to collect whole blood in K2EDTA tubes. For TCRbeta analysis, collaborators shipped samples as frozen whole blood, isolated PBMCs, or DNA extracted from either of those sample types. The specimen was peripheral blood. The sequence was collected from a human donor with acute or convalescent COVID-19. The donor label of this sample is uncertain.

In nucleotides, the sequence is TGTGCCTGGAGTCTACAACTACGCCAGAATGAAGCTTTCTTT. Its translation reads: CAWSLQLRQNEAFF. Here the chain combines TRBV30 and TRBJ1-1; no confident D gene assignment can be made. From cysteine to phenylalanine, the CDR3 is 14 amino acids long. This entry keeps only the CDR3 DNA: 42 bases, framed from base 1. The germline V gene (reference sequence) gives CDR1 as GTSNPN and CDR2 as SVGIG. At the junction V is shortened by 2 bases and J by 7 bases, with 17 bases in between.